This T cell receptor beta chain was retrieved from a study of shared clonotypes between healthy human individuals. In the study's own analysis: Sequence data from immunoSEQ were junction-only and lacked quality scores; consequently, filtering differed. Method: immunoSEQ multiplex PCR; TCRdb's copy keeps in-frame clones and lacks some. That table supplies the V and J calls and clone size; D and trimming were determined from the DNA. This sample yields around 700,000 clones, of which roughly 78% are seen a single time; under 2% belongs to the top ten. The CDR3 sequence is 12 residues long. In germline, CDR1 is SGHTA, CDR2 FQGTGA. Trimming left V 4 bases short and J 6 bases short, with 8 bases between.

Input material: memory CD4+ T cells sorted from blood. Documented subset: CD45RA-negative fraction. The receptor was isolated from a woman aged 25 to 45 in good health. The rearrangement joins TRBV7-3 to TRBJ2-3; no reliable D call. CDR3 bases: TGTGCCAGCAGCTCTGAGACTGATACGCAGTATTTT. Translated: CASSSETDTQYF.